This T cell receptor beta chain originates from a study of shared clonotypes between healthy human individuals. Study in general: Per donor, CD8 memory used one plate, CD8 naive used two, CD4 memory used three and CD4 naive used three.

As for this clone: Its antigen is undetermined. The same CDR3 arises from other DNA sequences in this sample as well.

The study's findings and limits: It was observed that 4% to 6% of naive CD4 clonotypes were shared across a handful of donors. The study found lower generation probabilities in non-shared clonotypes than in those shared by all four donors.

The assay ran at deep level. Sequencing used immunoSEQ multiplex PCR; TCRdb keeps in-frame clones, though not all of them. The table lists about 1.5 million clones, approximately 97% of them singletons. J gave up 6 bases and V 1 base, and 2 bases lay outside the gene matches. Germline CDR1 is SGHTA and CDR2 is FQGNSA. The CDR3 covers 15 residues. Input material: naive CD4+ T cells sorted from blood. The subset here: CD45RA+ positively selected. This receptor was taken from a young man in good health. The J gene is TRBJ2-1, the V gene TRBV7-2; 11 nucleotides agree with TRBD2. CDR3 amino acids: CASSLVAGGGNEQFF. In DNA, the CDR3 is TGTGCCAGCAGCTTAGTAGCGGGAGGGGGCAATGAGCAGTTCTTC.